These 12 T cell receptor beta chains were sequenced from one sample in a study of blood T cell repertoires in COVID-19 (dated by TCRdb to about 2020). Receptor libraries were prepared by the immunoSEQ multiplex PCR assay. This immuneACCESS table, as held by TCRdb, lists in-frame sequences with V and J called but not all clones. Of the missing ones, under half trace to an unresolved V gene in checked studies; the others have no known cause. The sample table records 45,000 to 65,000 clones; roughly 90% of these occur just once. Roughly a tenth of the sample goes to the ten largest clones. The sequenced sample consisted of peripheral blood. The source is a human donor with acute or convalescent COVID-19. The donor label of this sample is uncertain.

This sequence joins TRBV5-1 and TRBJ2-5; D not resolved. Germline V gene sequence: CDR1 SGHRS, CDR2 YFSETQ. Deletions cut 0 bases from V and 1 base from J, with 7 bases between. CDR3 size: 14 residues. The CDR3 bases are TGCGCCAGCAGCTTGGGCCAGATCCAAGAGACCCAGTACTTC. As protein: CASSLGQIQETQYF.

This chain joins TRBV29-1 and TRBJ2-5, with D possibly matching TRBD1 (5 bases). V shed 7 bases and J shed 2 bases, with 14 bases lying between them. The CDR3 totals 13 residues. Germline CDR1 and CDR2: SQVTM and ANQGSEA. CDR3 sequence (DNA): TGCAGCGCTTACGACAGACTGCAAGAGACCCAGTACTTC. This translates into CSAYDRLQETQYF.

The rearrangement joins TRBV14 to TRBJ2-5; 7 bases line up with TRBD1. CDR1 is SGHDN and CDR2 is FVKESK in the germline V gene. With 7 bases clipped from V and 5 bases from J, the junction kept 4 bases outside the gene matches. This CDR3 is 12 amino acids long. The CDR3 loop reads CASNRGGETQYF. The CDR3 region has the DNA TGTGCCAGCAACAGGGGCGGCGAGACCCAGTACTTC.

The chain couples TRBV19 to TRBJ2-7, with 9 positions matching TRBD1. The CDR3 sequence is 14 residues long. The V and J ends lost 4 bases and 6 bases, in that order; junction bases with no gene match: 7. Germline-derived CDR1 and CDR2 are LNHDA and SQIVND (reference sequence). The CDR3 region is CASSTTGGGSEQYF. In DNA, the CDR3 is TGTGCCAGTAGTACCACAGGGGGCGGAAGCGAGCAGTACTTC.

This clone showed up just a few times. The chain combines TRBV7-2 with TRBJ1-1, with TRBD1 matching over 7 bases. Germline V gene data show CDR1 as SGHTA and CDR2 as FQGNSA. The CDR3 is 14 residues long. Losses at the gene ends were 5 bases for V and 0 bases for J; bases not matched to a gene: 3. The CDR3 nucleotides read TGTGCCAGCAGCGGACAGGCCATGAACACTGAAGCTTTCTTT. Amino acid sequence: CASSGQAMNTEAFF.

This chain connects TRBV5-1 to TRBJ1-1, with D uncertain. Germline-derived CDR1 and CDR2 are SGHRS and YFSETQ. With 1 base removed from V and 1 base from J, the gap between germline ends came to 5 bases. The CDR3 consists of 13 residues. CDR3 bases: TGCGCCAGCAGCTTGACAAAGAACACTGAAGCTTTCTTT. It specifies CASSLTKNTEAFF.

The CDR3 spells CASSLGTSKPDTQYF. CDR3 sequence (DNA): TGCGCCAGCAGCTTGGGGACTAGTAAGCCAGATACGCAGTATTTT. The V gene is TRBV5-1, the J gene TRBJ2-3; 7 positions match TRBD2. CDR1 and CDR2 from the germline V gene are SGHRS and YFSETQ. The CDR3 runs 15 residues. The ends lost 0 bases at V and 4 bases at J; junction bases unmatched: 5.

The rearrangement joins TRBV3-1 (or the pseudogene TRBV3-2) to TRBJ2-3, with D hard to call. Trimming cost V 3 bases and J 2 bases, with 9 bases left between them. The CDR3 contains 14 residues. CDR1 is LGHDT and CDR2 is YNNKEL in the germline V gene (reference sequence). CDR3 loop: CASSHYAYTDTQYF. For the CDR3, the DNA is TGTGCCAGCAGCCATTATGCCTACACAGATACGCAGTATTTT.

The V gene is TRBV28, the J gene TRBJ1-1, with TRBD1 identical over 9 bases. Germline loops: CDR1 MDHEN, CDR2 SYDVKM. With V trimmed by 3 bases and J by 4 bases, 0 bases remained unmatched. This CDR3 spans 13 amino acids. The CDR3 protein is CASSLTGGTEAFF. CDR3 coding DNA: TGTGCCAGCAGTTTGACAGGGGGCACTGAAGCTTTCTTT.

The chain uses TRBV2 and TRBJ1-6, with 7 bases lining up with TRBD1. V was clipped by 6 bases and J by 7 bases; unmatched bases: 6. The CDR3 is 14 amino acids. Germline loops: CDR1 SNHLY, CDR2 FYNNEI. The CDR3 loop is CASRMGQQNSPLHF. The CDR3 DNA is TGTGCCAGCAGGATGGGACAGCAGAATTCACCCCTCCACTTT.

The J gene is TRBJ1-2, the V gene TRBV27; TRBD1 might be the D (5 bases). The CDR3 has 13 residues. Germline CDR1 and CDR2: MNHEY and SMNVEV (reference sequence). V was shortened by 6 bases and J by 2 bases, with 10 bases between the two germline ends. The CDR3 sequence is CASRRGLNYGYTF. In DNA, the CDR3 is TGTGCCAGCAGAAGGGGACTCAACTATGGCTACACCTTC.

This chain uses TRBV2 with TRBJ2-5; 8 nucleotides match TRBD2. J was trimmed by 5 bases and V by 2 bases; bases with no gene match: 7. Germline V lookup: CDR1 SNHLY, CDR2 FYNNEI. This CDR3 is built from 15 residues. CDR3: CASSESPGLEETQYF. The CDR3 DNA follows: TGTGCCAGCAGTGAATCTCCGGGACTAGAGGAGACCCAGTACTTC.